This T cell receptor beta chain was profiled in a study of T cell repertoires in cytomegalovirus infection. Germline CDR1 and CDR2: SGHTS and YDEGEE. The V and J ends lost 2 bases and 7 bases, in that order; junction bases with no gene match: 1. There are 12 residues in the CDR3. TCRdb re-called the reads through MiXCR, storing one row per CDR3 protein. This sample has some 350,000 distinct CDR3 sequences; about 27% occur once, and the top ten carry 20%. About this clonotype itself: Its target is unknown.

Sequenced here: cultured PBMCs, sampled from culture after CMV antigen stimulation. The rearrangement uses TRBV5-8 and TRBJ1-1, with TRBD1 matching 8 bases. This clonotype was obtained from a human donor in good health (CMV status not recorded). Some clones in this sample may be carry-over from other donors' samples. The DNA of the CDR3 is TGTGCCAGCAGCTTTACAGGGGGTGAAGCTTTCTTT. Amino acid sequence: CASSFTGGEAFF.